Listed below are T cell receptor beta chains from one sample, sequenced in a study of early T cells in non-severe SARS-CoV-2 infection. Via MiXCR, TCRdb re-called the 5' RACE reads, giving one row per CDR3 protein. The sample contains roughly 86,000 distinct CDR3 sequences, about 15% of which appear only once. The sample comprised whole blood. The receptors were sampled from an adult who was a healthcare worker with PCR-confirmed SARS-CoV-2 infection or an uninfected control (not recorded which). Each CDR3 is given with its conserved first and last residue. D genes are given only for firm matches. Only part of the rows carry a size: once, few, many, or a class if the clone is expanded.

d_call	v_call	j_call	clone_size	cdr3_aa	cdr3_nt
TRBD1	TRBV2	TRBJ1-6	many	CASRNRGTGGTPLHF	TGTGCCAGCAGGAACAGGGGTACCGGAGGGACACCCCTCCACTTT
TRBD2	TRBV24-1	TRBJ2-2	few	CATSDFGGVNTGELFF	TGTGCCACCAGTGATTTTGGGGGGGTGAACACCGGGGAGCTGTTTTTT
-	TRBV29-1	TRBJ2-3	many	CSIKGGSLRDTQYF	TGCAGCATAAAGGGGGGGTCGCTTCGGGATACGCAGTATTTT
TRBD1	TRBV18	TRBJ1-6	few	CASSPRTGGYNSPLHF	TGTGCCAGCTCACCCCGGACAGGGGGCTATAATTCACCCCTCCACTTT
-	TRBV7-9	TRBJ1-1	many	CASRAGGGTEAFF	TGTGCCAGTCGTGCGGGGGGAGGCACTGAAGCTTTCTTT
TRBD2	TRBV19	TRBJ2-1	-	CASSPIAGGPYNEQFF	TGTGCCAGTAGTCCGATAGCGGGGGGACCCTACAATGAGCAGTTCTTC
-	TRBV5-1	TRBJ1-2	-	CASRSGGGRGYGYTF	TGCGCCAGTCGAAGTGGCGGGGGACGGGGCTATGGCTACACCTTC
TRBD2	TRBV7-6	TRBJ2-1	many	CASSLGASGGGEQFF	TGTGCCAGCAGCTTAGGGGCTAGCGGGGGAGGTGAGCAGTTCTTC
-	TRBV9	TRBJ1-4	-	CASSVDGGDEKLFF	TGTGCCAGCAGCGTAGACGGGGGCGACGAAAAACTGTTTTTT
-	TRBV14	TRBJ2-5	-	CASSHSSGWEETQYF	TGTGCCAGCAGTCACAGCTCCGGTTGGGAAGAGACCCAGTACTTC
-	TRBV29-1	TRBJ2-1	few	CSVGDRSTSYNEQFF	TGCAGCGTCGGCGACAGGTCCACCTCCTACAATGAGCAGTTCTTC
-	TRBV12-3/TRBV12-4	TRBJ1-5	many	CASSFSDHQPQHF	TGTGCCAGCAGTTTCTCAGATCATCAGCCCCAGCATTTT
-	TRBV2	TRBJ2-2	-	CASTQKEVGELFF	TGTGCCAGCACTCAAAAGGAGGTCGGGGAGCTGTTTTTT
-	TRBV3-1	TRBJ2-2	few	CASSQMWTGELFF	TGTGCCAGCAGCCAAATGTGGACCGGGGAGCTGTTTTTT
TRBD2	TRBV5-1	TRBJ2-1	-	CASSLTSGVYNEQFF	TGCGCCAGCAGCTTGACTAGCGGGGTCTACAATGAGCAGTTCTTC
-	TRBV5-1	TRBJ1-1	-	CASSPGTFMNTEAFF	TGCGCCAGCAGCCCGGGGACGTTTATGAACACTGAAGCTTTCTTT
-	TRBV20-1	TRBJ2-5	-	CSARVGTETQYF	TGCAGTGCTAGAGTGGGGACAGAGACCCAGTACTTC
TRBD1	TRBV7-9	TRBJ1-1	-	CASSQPRGLKTEAFF	TGTGCCAGCAGCCAACCCAGGGGGCTAAAGACTGAAGCTTTCTTT
-	TRBV11-2	TRBJ2-3	few	CASSQGPSTDTQYF	TGTGCCAGCAGCCAGGGACCGAGCACAGATACGCAGTATTTT
-	TRBV2	TRBJ2-1	-	CASRVGRFSYNEQFF	TGTGCCAGCAGGGTGGGGAGATTCTCCTACAATGAGCAGTTCTTC
TRBD2	TRBV12-3/TRBV12-4	TRBJ2-3	-	CASRGGSTDTQYF	TGTGCCAGTCGGGGCGGGAGTACAGATACGCAGTATTTT
TRBD1	TRBV18	TRBJ1-1	few	CASSPTGVNTEAFF	TGTGCCAGCTCACCGACAGGGGTTAATACTGAAGCTTTCTTT
-	TRBV7-3	TRBJ1-4	-	CASSPRGVPQLMKNCFF	-
TRBD1	TRBV6-1	TRBJ2-5	many	CASSEGQHTWEETQYF	TGTGCCAGCAGTGAGGGACAGCATACATGGGAGGAGACCCAGTACTTC
-	TRBV10-3	TRBJ1-2	-	CAISESAPTEEGYTF	TGTGCCATCAGTGAGTCGGCCCCTACAGAGGAAGGCTACACCTTC
-	TRBV3-1	TRBJ2-3	few	CASSLYLLDTQYF	TGTGCCAGCAGCCTTTATCTTTTGGATACGCAGTATTTT
TRBD1	TRBV3-1	TRBJ1-2	few	CASSQVGQDFNYGYTF	TGTGCCAGCAGCCAAGTCGGACAGGACTTTAACTATGGCTACACCTTC